This T cell receptor beta chain is from a study of T cells after posttransplantation cyclophosphamide. The CDR3 has 17 amino acids. CDR1 and CDR2 from the germline V gene are KGHSH and LQKENI. Germline trimming cut 5 bases from V and 9 bases from J; bases unmatched to any gene: 16. Note on this clone: As yet, its antigen is unknown.

Some clones are missing from TCRdb's copy, which holds only in-frame ones; the method was immunoSEQ multiplex PCR. This table has around 10,000 clones, roughly 80% appearing once. General observations from the study: Recipient CMV seropositivity and CMV reactivation strongly tracked TRB clonality.

A marrow graft followed busulfan-fludarabine conditioning, with cyclophosphamide on days +3 and +4. The chain employs TRBV18 and TRBJ2-1, with TRBD1 matching over 10 bases. The sequencing here drew on PBMCs, taken after allogeneic stem cell transplant with posttransplant cyclophosphamide. This TCR was recovered from a female patient aged 50-59 years who received an allogeneic stem cell transplant from a related donor, was CMV-positive, and had no GVHD. Some T cells may possibly be graft donor cells. The CDR3 DNA sequence: TGTGCCAGCTCATCCGGGACAGGGGTTACAATTTTTGGTGAGCAGTTCTTC. Translation: CASSSGTGVTIFGEQFF.